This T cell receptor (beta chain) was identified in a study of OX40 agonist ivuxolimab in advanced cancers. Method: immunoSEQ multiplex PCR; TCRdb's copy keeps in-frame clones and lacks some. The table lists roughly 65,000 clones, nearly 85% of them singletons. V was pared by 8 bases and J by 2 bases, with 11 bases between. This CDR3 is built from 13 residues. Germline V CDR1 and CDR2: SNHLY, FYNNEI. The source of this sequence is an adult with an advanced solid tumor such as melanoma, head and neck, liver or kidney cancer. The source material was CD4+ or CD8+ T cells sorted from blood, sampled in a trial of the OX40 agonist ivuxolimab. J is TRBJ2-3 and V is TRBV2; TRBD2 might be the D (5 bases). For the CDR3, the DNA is TGTGCCAGCTCACGGGATCTCACAGATACGCAGTATTTT. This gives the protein CASSRDLTDTQYF.